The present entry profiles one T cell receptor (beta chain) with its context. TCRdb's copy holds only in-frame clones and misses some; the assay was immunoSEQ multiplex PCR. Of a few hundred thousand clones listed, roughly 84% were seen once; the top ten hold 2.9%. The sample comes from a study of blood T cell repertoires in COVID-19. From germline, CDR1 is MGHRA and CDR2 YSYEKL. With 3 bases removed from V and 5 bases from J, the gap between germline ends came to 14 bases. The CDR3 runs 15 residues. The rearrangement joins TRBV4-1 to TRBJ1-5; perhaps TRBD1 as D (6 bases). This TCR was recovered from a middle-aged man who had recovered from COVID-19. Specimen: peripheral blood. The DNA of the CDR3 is TGCGCCAGCAGCCAGTTACCGACAGGAGATCAGCCCCAGCATTTT. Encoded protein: CASSQLPTGDQPQHF.